The entry below gives a single T cell receptor beta chain sequence along with its context. Its antigen is as yet unknown. The sample belongs to a study of Ad26.COV2.S vaccination and SARS-CoV-2 variants. Study background: Sample donor was a member of the COV1001 Ad26.COV2.S trial arm. Ad26.COV2.S was injected intramuscularly once or twice, 56 days apart.

Data came from immunoSEQ multiplex PCR; TCRdb stores just in-frame clones and leaves some out. This table has approximately 450,000 clones, roughly 90% appearing once. Treatment given: about 20 received Ad26.COV2.S at low or high dose, single or two shots; about 5 received placebo; per-sample allocation not given. After the first vaccine or placebo injection, samples were drawn on day 63. Cohort 1b enrolled adults aged 18-55 years in Boston. Findings of the study overall: Non-spike TCR breadth did not differ much between vaccine and placebo recipients.

After removal of 1 base from V and 6 bases from J, the junction contained 4 bases not matched to a gene. Germline V gene data show CDR1 as KGHDR and CDR2 as SFDVKD. This CDR3 comprises 16 residues. The gene calls are TRBV24-1 and TRBJ2-1; 11 bases line up with TRBD2. Material: peripheral blood, obtained in a trial of Ad26.COV2.S vaccine versus placebo. This receptor was identified in a person between 18 and 59 years old who received the Ad26.COV2.S COVID-19 vaccine or a placebo. Here the CDR3 DNA reads TGTGCCACCAGTGATTTCACTAGCGGGAGATCCAATGAGCAGTTCTTC. Translation: CATSDFTSGRSNEQFF.